The 18 T cell receptor beta chains in this list originate from one sample, sequenced in a study of T cells after yellow fever vaccination. From the 5' RACE reads, TCRdb called clonotypes with MiXCR, one entry per CDR3 protein. Of hundreds of thousands of distinct CDR3 sequences detected, roughly 14% appear once; the ten largest clones hold over 12%. This specimen consisted of PBMCs, obtained on the day of the yellow fever booster vaccination. These receptors all stem from a man aged 30 to 45 who received the YFV17D yellow fever vaccine.

The chain has TRBV12-3 or TRBV12-4 and TRBJ2-2, with D tentatively TRBD2 (6 bases). The CDR3 extends over 14 amino acids. The germline V and J ends were trimmed by 5 bases and 4 bases, with 11 bases remaining between them. The CDR3 coding sequence is TGTGCCAGCAGTGCCTCGACTAGCACCGGGGAGCTGTTTTTT. This translates into CASSASTSTGELFF.

This clonotype was seen more than once but under ten times. This sequence joins TRBV20-1 and TRBJ2-2; D is perhaps TRBD1 or TRBD2 (5 bases each). Between the trimmed V and J ends, which lost 5 bases and 4 bases, there was a span of 8 bases. CDR1 is DFQATT and CDR2 is SNEGSKA in the germline V gene (reference sequence). The length of the CDR3 is 12 residues. This CDR3 is CSAGTGTGELFF. CDR3 DNA sequence: TGCAGTGCTGGGACGGGCACCGGGGAGCTGTTTTTT.

This clonotype has only a few counts. The gene calls are TRBV12-3 or TRBV12-4 and TRBJ2-1, with D tentatively TRBD2 (6 bases). V lost 4 bases and J 5 bases, leaving 18 bases between the germline ends. This CDR3 has 16 amino acids. CDR3 nucleotides: TGTGCCAGCAGTTATGGGACTGGCAGCCTGGACAATGAGCAGTTCTTC. This codes for CASSYGTGSLDNEQFF.

This clonotype was counted between two and nine times. CDR3 amino acids: CSAPGQGSFEQYF. The CDR3 DNA is TGCAGTGCTCCGGGACAGGGGTCGTTCGAGCAGTACTTC. The chain combines TRBV20-1 with TRBJ2-7; 10 bases fit TRBD1. Trimming at V came to 5 bases and at J to 6 bases, leaving 7 bases not matched to a gene. Germline CDR1 reads DFQATT; CDR2 reads SNEGSKA (reference sequence). This CDR3 spans 13 amino acids.

This clonotype was recorded many times. V usage is TRBV28 and J usage is TRBJ2-3, with D perhaps TRBD1 (5 bases). Trimming shortened V by 7 bases and J by 4 bases, and 12 bases separated the two germline ends. The germline CDR1 and CDR2 sequences are MDHEN and SYDVKM. The CDR3 extends over 13 amino acids. CDR3 residues: CASTLSRADTQYF. CDR3 in DNA: TGTGCCAGCACCCTTTCCAGGGCAGATACGCAGTATTTT. Drawing the rest from reference TRBV28 and TRBJ2-3, the complete variable domain is DVKVTQSSRYLVKRTGEKVFLECVQDMDHENMFWYRQDPGLGLRLIYFSYDVKMKEKGDIPEGYSVSREKKERFSLILESASTNQTSMYLCASTLSRADTQYFGPGTRLTVL.

This rearrangement joins TRBV9 to TRBJ2-3; 9 positions agree with TRBD1. In germline, CDR1 is SGDLS, CDR2 YYNGEE. The CDR3 runs 14 residues. The trim removed 10 bases at V and 6 bases at J, leaving 12 bases unmatched. Here the CDR3 reads CAGSRGQGPDTQYF. Here the CDR3 DNA reads TGTGCCGGTTCTAGGGGACAGGGCCCCGATACGCAGTATTTT. The full variable domain, rest sourced from reference TRBV9 and TRBJ2-3, is DSGVTQTPKHLITATGQRVTLRCSPRSGDLSVYWYQQSLDQGLQFLIQYYNGEERAKGNILERFSAQQFPDLHSELNLSSLELGDSALYFCAGSRGQGPDTQYFGPGTRLTVL.

This clonotype was detected many times. The gene calls are TRBV30 and TRBJ1-1; TRBD1 aligns across 10 bases. The germline CDR1 and CDR2 sequences are GTSNPN and SVGIG (reference sequence). Trimming removed 4 bases from V and 4 bases from J; junction bases left unmatched: 15. The length of the CDR3 is 17 residues. The CDR3 DNA sequence: TGTGCCTGGACCCCGGACAGGGGGGCGCGTGGGACCACTGAAGCTTTCTTT. This codes for CAWTPDRGARGTTEAFF.

This chain links TRBV12-3 or TRBV12-4 with TRBJ2-3; tentatively, D is TRBD1 (6 bases). The V and J ends lost 6 bases and 2 bases respectively, with 18 bases between them. The CDR3 has 16 amino acids. CDR3 sequence: CASSRRQGTPTDTQYF. DNA for the CDR3: TGTGCCAGCAGCCGGAGGCAGGGGACCCCCACAGATACGCAGTATTTT.

V and J are TRBV29-1 and TRBJ2-7, with D possibly matching TRBD1 (5 bases). Germline CDR1 is SQVTM and CDR2 is ANQGSEA. V was trimmed by 6 bases and J by 3 bases, leaving 12 bases between them. The CDR3 runs 12 residues. For the CDR3, the DNA is TGCAGCGTGGTGGGGCCTCACTACGAGCAGTACTTC. This sequence encodes CSVVGPHYEQYF.

This clonotype was found a few times. This chain links TRBV5-1 with TRBJ1-1; D not resolved. The CDR3 covers 14 residues. The germline CDR1 and CDR2 sequences are SGHRS and YFSETQ. V shed 0 bases and J shed 0 bases, with 6 bases lying between them. CDR3 loop: CASSLVQMNTEAFF. The CDR3 DNA sequence: TGCGCCAGCAGCTTGGTTCAGATGAACACTGAAGCTTTCTTT.

The chain couples TRBV5-7 to TRBJ2-7, with a possible D match to TRBD2 (7 bases). TRBV5-7 is an open reading frame, and its role is uncertain. This CDR3 region has 14 residues. The germline V and J ends were trimmed by 9 bases and 0 bases, with 16 bases remaining between them. DNA of the CDR3: TGTGCCATGAGCCCGGGGGGCCACTCCTACGAGCAGTACTTC. Its translation is CAMSPGGHSYEQYF.

The chain has TRBV3-1 and TRBJ1-5; D gene unclear. The V and J ends lost 6 bases and 4 bases respectively, with 10 bases between them. Germline lookup yields CDR1 LGHDT and CDR2 YNNKEL (reference sequence). This CDR3 is built from 13 residues. CDR3 in DNA: TGTGCCAGCAGACAGACCCTTAATCAGCCCCAGCATTTT. Its translation is CASRQTLNQPQHF.

The V and J genes are TRBV7-2 and TRBJ2-2; TRBD2 aligns across 10 bases. The length of the CDR3 is 17 residues. The V gene end was trimmed by 5 bases and the J gene end by 8 bases; junction bases not matched to a gene: 14. The germline V gene has CDR1 SGHTA and CDR2 FQGNSA. For the CDR3, the DNA is TGTGCCAGCAGCGACATCGGACTAGCGGTCCCTGGGGGGGAGCTGTTTTTT. It yields the protein CASSDIGLAVPGGELFF.

A note on this clonotype: Relative to the germline gene, one junction end is altered; a read error may explain this. The rearrangement links TRBV12-3 or TRBV12-4 to TRBJ2-1; 7 nucleotides align to TRBD2. There are 16 residues in the CDR3. Here the CDR3 reads CASSLHGGSSYNEQSF. The CDR3 region has the DNA TGTGCCAGCAGTTTGCACGGCGGGAGCTCCTACAATGAGCAGTCCTTC.

In its sample, this clonotype was seen a few times. The chain recombines TRBV6-1 with TRBJ2-1; 7 bases align to TRBD2. The CDR3 runs to 15 residues. Germline V lookup: CDR1 MNHNS, CDR2 SASEGT. With 7 bases clipped from V and 9 bases from J, the junction kept 15 bases outside the gene matches. Here the CDR3 DNA reads TGTGCCAGCACTCTCCAAGGGGCGGGAGACTTTGAGCAGTTCTTC. This encodes CASTLQGAGDFEQFF.

The chain uses TRBV3-1 and TRBJ1-1; 8 bases agree with TRBD1. The junction had 9 bases not matched to a gene; V was cut back by 3 bases and J by 6 bases. The CDR3 is 15 residues long. Germline V gene data show CDR1 as LGHDT and CDR2 as YNNKEL (reference sequence). CDR3 sequence reads: CASSQTGDVRSEAFF. Here the CDR3 DNA reads TGTGCCAGCAGCCAGACAGGGGACGTTCGCTCTGAAGCTTTCTTT.

This clonotype has only a few counts. This chain links TRBV20-1 with TRBJ2-2; TRBD2 matches at 7 bases. The CDR3 loop spans 15 amino acids. With 5 bases clipped from V and 0 bases from J, the junction kept 6 bases outside the gene matches. CDR1 is DFQATT, CDR2 SNEGSKA, per germline (reference sequence). CDR3 coding DNA: TGCAGTGCTCCTATGGGGGGGGCGAACACCGGGGAGCTGTTTTTT. Translating gives CSAPMGGANTGELFF.

This clonotype has a handful of counts. In nucleotides, the CDR3 is TGTGCCAGCAGTCCAGTGGGACTAGATACCGGGGAGCTGTTTTTT. Translated, it gives CASSPVGLDTGELFF. V gene TRBV28 combines with J gene TRBJ2-2, with 8 nucleotides matching TRBD2. Unmatched junction bases numbered 7, after V lost 5 bases and J lost 5 bases. The CDR3 is made up of 15 amino acids. CDR1 is MDHEN and CDR2 is SYDVKM in the germline V gene.